These 16 T cell receptor beta chains share one sample of origin, sequenced in a study of blood T cell repertoires in COVID-19. Libraries were prepared by immunoSEQ multiplex PCR; TCRdb keeps only in-frame clonotypes and omits some of them. Among approximately 62,000 clones listed, approximately 90% were seen once. Sequenced material: peripheral blood. The receptors were gathered from a man aged 55 to 70 with acute or convalescent COVID-19.

The V gene is TRBV30, the J gene TRBJ1-1, with D unclear. The CDR3 contains 12 residues. The V gene lost 0 bases and the J gene lost 8 bases, with 10 bases spanning the gap. CDR1 and CDR2 (germline): GTSNPN, SVGIG (reference sequence). The CDR3 is CAWSVLVAEAFF. The CDR3 bases are TGTGCCTGGAGTGTACTGGTAGCAGAAGCTTTCTTT. The full variable domain, with the rest looked up from reference TRBV30 and TRBJ1-1, is SQTIHQWPATLVQPVGSPLSLECTVEGTSNPNLYWYRQAAGRGLQLLFYSVGIGQISSEVPQNLSASRPQDRQFILSSKKLLLSDSGFYLCAWSVLVAEAFFGQGTRLTVV.

This chain joins TRBV7-2 and TRBJ2-1, with a weak D call TRBD2 (6 bases). Trimming stripped 5 bases from V and 2 bases from J, with 16 bases between. From germline, CDR1 is SGHTA and CDR2 FQGNSA. The length of the CDR3 is 16 residues. The CDR3 DNA follows: TGTGCCAGCAGCCCTCCCCCGGGGGTCACCTACAATGAGCAGTTCTTC. Translation gives CASSPPPGVTYNEQFF. The complete variable domain, with remaining parts taken from reference TRBV7-2 and TRBJ2-1, reads GAGVSQSPSNKVTEKGKDVELRCDPISGHTALYWYRQSLGQGLEFLIYFQGNSAPDKSGLPSDRFSAERTGGSVSTLTIQRTQQEDSAVYLCASSPPPGVTYNEQFFGPGTRLTVL.

A single count supports this clone. The chain has TRBV5-1 and TRBJ2-1; tentatively, D is TRBD1 (8 bases). There are 16 residues in the CDR3. Germline V gives CDR1 SGHRS, CDR2 YFSETQ. Trimming cost V 3 bases and J 8 bases, with 21 bases left between them. DNA for the CDR3: TGCGCCAGCAGCTCGGCCCCGCAACAGGGGGGGGATGAGCAGTTCTTC. Translated: CASSSAPQQGGDEQFF.

The gene calls are TRBV7-9 and TRBJ1-2; D gene unclear. The ends were cut back, 5 bases at V and 3 bases at J, with 28 bases in the middle. The CDR3 consists of 19 residues. CDR1 is SEHNR, CDR2 FQNEAQ, per germline (reference sequence). The CDR3 loop reads CASSDPRFRLELFDYGYTF. DNA of the CDR3: TGTGCCAGCAGCGATCCGAGATTCCGGCTGGAACTATTTGACTATGGCTACACCTTC.

In its sample, this clone was seen a few times. V is TRBV5-1 and J is TRBJ1-4; 11 bases map to TRBD1. Losses at the gene ends were 7 bases for V and 5 bases for J; bases not matched to a gene: 1. The CDR3 is 13 amino acids. CDR1 and CDR2 (germline): SGHRS, YFSETQ. CDR3 loop: CASRDRGNEKLFF. The CDR3 region has the DNA TGCGCCAGCCGGGACAGGGGGAATGAAAAACTGTTTTTT.

The chain has TRBV3-1 (or the pseudogene TRBV3-2) and TRBJ1-5; 7 bases fit TRBD1. The V segment lost 4 bases and the J segment 4 bases; nucleotides outside the gene matches: 7. This CDR3 has 15 residues. Germline V gives CDR1 LGHDT, CDR2 YNNKEL (reference sequence). In DNA, the CDR3 is TGTGCCAGCAGCCCTTCCGGGACAGCAAATCAGCCCCAGCATTTT. Protein sequence: CASSPSGTANQPQHF.

The V call is TRBV28, the J call TRBJ1-2; 10 positions agree with TRBD1. Germline V gene data show CDR1 as MDHEN and CDR2 as SYDVKM. CDR3 length: 16 residues. The junction had 14 bases not matched to a gene; V was cut back by 5 bases and J by 8 bases. DNA of the CDR3: TGTGCCAGCAGTACCGGGACAGGGGACCATGCCCGCGGCTACACCTTC. This gives the protein CASSTGTGDHARGYTF.

V gene TRBV14 combines with J gene TRBJ2-7; 7 bases are a match to TRBD2. Germline V gene lookup returns CDR1 SGHDN and CDR2 FVKESK. The CDR3 covers 15 residues. With 4 bases clipped from V and 6 bases from J, the junction kept 12 bases outside the gene matches. In nucleotides, the CDR3 is TGTGCCAGCAGCCCCTTCGAGCGGGATCGAGCCGAGCAGTACTTC. Translation gives CASSPFERDRAEQYF.

The chain carries TRBV3-1 (or the pseudogene TRBV3-2) and TRBJ2-3; TRBD1 is a possible D gene (6 bases). V lost 1 base and J 2 bases, leaving 19 bases between the germline ends. This CDR3 is 18 amino acids long. Germline V CDR1 and CDR2: LGHDT, YNNKEL (reference sequence). CDR3 residues: CASSQAIGKQGFTDTQYF. Here the CDR3 DNA reads TGTGCCAGCAGCCAAGCTATTGGGAAACAGGGTTTCACAGATACGCAGTATTTT.

The chain has TRBV2 and TRBJ2-7, with 7 bases identical to TRBD1. The CDR3 consists of 17 residues. CDR1 is SNHLY, CDR2 FYNNEI, per germline. With V trimmed by 6 bases and J by 3 bases, 17 bases remained unmatched. This chain's CDR3 is CASRKNRDSFLIYEQYF. The CDR3, as DNA: TGTGCCAGCAGGAAGAATCGGGACAGTTTCTTAATCTACGAGCAGTACTTC.

The chain joins TRBV6-5 to TRBJ1-4, with 9 bases lining up with TRBD1. The V gene's germline CDR1 is MNHEY and CDR2 SVGAGI. The CDR3 extends over 14 amino acids. The trim removed 10 bases at V and 10 bases at J, leaving 13 bases unmatched. The CDR3 coding sequence is TGTGCCACCAACACTGACAGGGGGGAGGGAAAACTGTTTTTT. It is translated as CATNTDRGEGKLFF.

The V and J genes are TRBV13 and TRBJ2-5; tentatively, D is TRBD2 (5 bases). The CDR3 runs to 17 residues. Per germline, CDR1 PRHDT and CDR2 FYEKMQ (reference sequence). V was clipped by 4 bases and J by 1 base, with 19 bases between them. The CDR3 sequence is CASSSLVGPGSQETQYF. CDR3 bases: TGTGCCAGCAGCTCCCTGGTCGGTCCGGGGTCCCAAGAGACCCAGTACTTC.

V is TRBV15 and J is TRBJ1-1, with D maybe TRBD1 (6 bases). The length of the CDR3 is 13 residues. Germline CDR1 is LNHNV and CDR2 is YYDKDF (reference sequence). Trimming stripped 4 bases from V and 6 bases from J, with 12 bases between. CDR3 protein: CATSKIKGAEAFF. CDR3 nucleotide sequence: TGTGCCACCAGCAAGATAAAGGGGGCTGAAGCTTTCTTT.

The chain joins TRBV7-2 to TRBJ2-3; 8 positions agree with TRBD2. The CDR3 runs 16 residues. J lost 0 bases, V lost 5 bases, and 7 bases had no gene match. Germline V gene sequence: CDR1 SGHTA, CDR2 FQGNSA. The CDR3 sequence is CASSLDVAGSTDTQYF. CDR3 DNA: TGTGCCAGCAGCCTAGACGTAGCGGGAAGCACAGATACGCAGTATTTT.

In this sample, this clone turned up a few times. V gene TRBV11-3 combines with J gene TRBJ2-6; 8 nucleotides line up with TRBD2. CDR3 length: 17 residues. Trimming took 7 bases from V and 0 from J; bases not matched to a gene: 8. Germline lookup yields CDR1 SGHNT and CDR2 YENEEA. CDR3 amino acids: CASTRGGADSGANVLTF. In nucleotides, the CDR3 is TGTGCCAGCACCCGGGGGGGGGCTGACTCTGGGGCCAACGTCCTGACTTTC.

In this sample, this clone turned up a few times. Other DNA variants within this sample encode the same CDR3. J is TRBJ2-7 and V is TRBV6-2 or TRBV6-3; 10 bases map to TRBD2. Per germline, CDR1 MNHEY and CDR2 SVGEGT. Trimming cost V 5 bases and J 2 bases; bases outside gene matches: 6. The CDR3 covers 15 residues. The CDR3 bases are TGTGCCAGCAGTCTGAGCGGGAGGGGGCCCTACGAGCAGTACTTC. Its protein product is CASSLSGRGPYEQYF.